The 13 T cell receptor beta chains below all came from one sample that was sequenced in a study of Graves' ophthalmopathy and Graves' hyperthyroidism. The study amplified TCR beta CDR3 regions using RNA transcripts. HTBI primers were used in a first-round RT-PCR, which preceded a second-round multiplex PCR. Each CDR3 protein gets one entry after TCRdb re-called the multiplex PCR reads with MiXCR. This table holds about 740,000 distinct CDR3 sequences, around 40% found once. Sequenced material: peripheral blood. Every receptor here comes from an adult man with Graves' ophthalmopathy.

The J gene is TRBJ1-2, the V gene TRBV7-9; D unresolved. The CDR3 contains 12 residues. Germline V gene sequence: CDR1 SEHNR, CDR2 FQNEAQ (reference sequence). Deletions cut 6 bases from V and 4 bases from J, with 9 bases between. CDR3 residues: CASRIGGYGYTF. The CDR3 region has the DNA TGTGCCAGCAGGATCGGAGGCTATGGCTACACCTTC.

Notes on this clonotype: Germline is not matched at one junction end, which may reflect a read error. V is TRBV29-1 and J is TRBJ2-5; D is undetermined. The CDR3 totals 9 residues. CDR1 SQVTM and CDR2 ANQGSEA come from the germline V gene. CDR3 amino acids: CSAPYPGTF. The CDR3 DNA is TGCAGCGCTCCCTACCCAGGCACCTTC.

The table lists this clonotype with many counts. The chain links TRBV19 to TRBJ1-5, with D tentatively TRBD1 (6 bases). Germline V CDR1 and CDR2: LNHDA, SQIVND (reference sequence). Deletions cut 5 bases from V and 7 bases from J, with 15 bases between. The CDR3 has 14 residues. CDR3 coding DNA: TGTGCCAGTAGTGCCCAGACAGGTTTCCAGCCCCAGCATTTT. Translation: CASSAQTGFQPQHF. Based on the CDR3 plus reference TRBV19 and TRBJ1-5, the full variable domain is DGGITQSPKYLFRKEGQNVTLSCEQNLNHDAMYWYRQDPGQGLRLIYYSQIVNDFQKGDIAEGYSVSREKKESFPLTVTSAQKNPTAFYLCASSAQTGFQPQHFGDGTRLSIL.

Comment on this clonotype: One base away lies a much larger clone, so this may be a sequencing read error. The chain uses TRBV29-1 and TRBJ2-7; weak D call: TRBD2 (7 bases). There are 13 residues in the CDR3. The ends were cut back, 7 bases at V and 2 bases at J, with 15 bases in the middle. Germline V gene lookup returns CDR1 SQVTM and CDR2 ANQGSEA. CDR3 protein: CSGRGGRTYEQYF. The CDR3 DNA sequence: TGCAGCGGACGCGGGGGCCGGACCTACGAGCAGTACTTC.

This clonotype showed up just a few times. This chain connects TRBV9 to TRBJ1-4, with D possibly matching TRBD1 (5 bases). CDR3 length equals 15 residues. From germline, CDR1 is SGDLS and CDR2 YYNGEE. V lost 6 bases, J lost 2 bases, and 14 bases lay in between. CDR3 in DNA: TGTGCCAGCACCCAGGGAGGGCGGACTAATGAAAAACTGTTTTTT. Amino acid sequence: CASTQGGRTNEKLFF.

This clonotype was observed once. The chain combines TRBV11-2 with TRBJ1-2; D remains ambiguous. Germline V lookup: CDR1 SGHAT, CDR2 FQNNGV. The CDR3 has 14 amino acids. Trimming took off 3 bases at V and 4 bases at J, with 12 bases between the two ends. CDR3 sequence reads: CASSLERALYGYTF. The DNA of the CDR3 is TGTGCCAGCAGCTTGGAAAGAGCTCTCTATGGCTACACCTTC.

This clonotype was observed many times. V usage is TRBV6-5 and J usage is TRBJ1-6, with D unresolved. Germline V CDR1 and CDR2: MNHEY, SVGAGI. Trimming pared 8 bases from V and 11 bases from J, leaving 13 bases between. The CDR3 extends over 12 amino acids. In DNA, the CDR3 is TGTGCCAGCGGGCAGCCAGGAACACCCCTCCACTTT. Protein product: CASGQPGTPLHF.

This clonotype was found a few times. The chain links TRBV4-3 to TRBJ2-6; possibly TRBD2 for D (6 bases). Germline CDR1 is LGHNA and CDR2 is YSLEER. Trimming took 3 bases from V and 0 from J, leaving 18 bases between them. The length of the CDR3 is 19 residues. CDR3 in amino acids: CASSQGGGRTRSGANVLTF. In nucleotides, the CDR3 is TGCGCCAGCAGCCAGGGAGGAGGCCGGACTCGCTCTGGGGCCAACGTCCTGACTTTC.

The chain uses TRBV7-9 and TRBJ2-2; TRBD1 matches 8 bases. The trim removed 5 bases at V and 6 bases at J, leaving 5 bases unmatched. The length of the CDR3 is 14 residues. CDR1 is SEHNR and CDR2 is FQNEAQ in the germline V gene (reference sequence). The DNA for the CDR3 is TGTGCCAGCAGCCCGGGACAGGTAGCCGGGGAGCTGTTTTTT. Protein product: CASSPGQVAGELFF.

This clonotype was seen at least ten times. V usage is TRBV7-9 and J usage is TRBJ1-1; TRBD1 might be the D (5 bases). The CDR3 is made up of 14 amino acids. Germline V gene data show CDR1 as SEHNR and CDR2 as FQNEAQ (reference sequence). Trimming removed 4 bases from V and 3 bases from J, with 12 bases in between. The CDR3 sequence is CASSSGQGDTEAFF. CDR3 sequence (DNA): TGTGCCAGCAGCTCAGGGCAAGGGGACACTGAAGCTTTCTTT.

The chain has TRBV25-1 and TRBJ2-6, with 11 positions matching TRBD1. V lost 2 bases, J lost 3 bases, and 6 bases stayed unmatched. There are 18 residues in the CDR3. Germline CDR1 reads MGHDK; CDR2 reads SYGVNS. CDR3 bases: TGTGCCAGCAGTGAAAGGACAGGGGGCGTATTTGGGGCCAACGTCCTGACTTTC. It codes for CASSERTGGVFGANVLTF.

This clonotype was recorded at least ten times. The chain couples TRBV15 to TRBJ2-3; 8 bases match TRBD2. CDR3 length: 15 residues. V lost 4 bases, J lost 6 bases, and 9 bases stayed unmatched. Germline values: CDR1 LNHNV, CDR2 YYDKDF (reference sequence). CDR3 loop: CATSIVAGSPDTQYF. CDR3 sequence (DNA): TGTGCCACCAGCATCGTAGCGGGGAGCCCGGATACGCAGTATTTT. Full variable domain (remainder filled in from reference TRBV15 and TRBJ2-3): DAMVIQNPRYQVTQFGKPVTLSCSQTLNHNVMYWYQQKSSQAPKLLFHYYDKDFNNEADTPDNFQSRRPNTSFCFLDIRSPGLGDTAMYLCATSIVAGSPDTQYFGPGTRLTVL.

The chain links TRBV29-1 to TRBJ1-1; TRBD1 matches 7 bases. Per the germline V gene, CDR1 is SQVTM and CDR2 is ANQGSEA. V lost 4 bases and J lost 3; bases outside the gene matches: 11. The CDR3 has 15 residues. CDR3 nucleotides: TGCAGCGTTGGGGGGGAGGGGGCTCGGTACACTGAAGCTTTCTTT. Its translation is CSVGGEGARYTEAFF. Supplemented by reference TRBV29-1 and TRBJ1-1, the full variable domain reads SAVISQKPSRDICQRGTSLTIQCQVDSQVTMMFWYRQQPGQSLTLIATANQGSEATYESGFVIDKFPISRPNLTFSTLTVSNMSPEDSSIYLCSVGGEGARYTEAFFGQGTRLTVV.